The 16 T cell receptor beta chains below were found in one sample sequenced in a study of blood T cells in healthy people across ages. The use of a sample-barcoded 5' primer and a J-beta primer mix characterized a second PCR of roughly 7 to 11 cycles. In TCRdb, the 5' RACE reads were re-called with MiXCR into one record per CDR3 protein. Of about 540,000 distinct CDR3 sequences in the sample, 24% were seen once. The same data also went into a second study, on T cells of mothers and their children.

Sequenced sample: blood. The receptors here all came from a boy aged 10-17 years in good health.

This clonotype was recorded a few times. The CDR3 nucleotides read TGTGCCACCCCGGACAGAGGCTATGGCTACACCTTC. The encoded protein is CATPDRGYGYTF. V and J are TRBV2 and TRBJ1-2; D possibly corresponds to TRBD1 (6 bases). V was shortened by 10 bases and J by 4 bases, with 13 bases between the two germline ends. CDR3 size: 12 residues. CDR1 and CDR2 from the germline V gene are SNHLY and FYNNEI.

This chain joins TRBV5-1 and TRBJ2-1, with 9 positions matching TRBD2. The CDR3 runs to 16 residues. V was pared by 3 bases and J by 7 bases, with 11 bases of the junction left unmatched. Germline loops: CDR1 SGHRS, CDR2 YFSETQ. This CDR3 reads CASSSRSWREGNEQFF. The CDR3 region has the DNA TGCGCCAGCAGCTCACGCTCGTGGCGGGAGGGGAATGAGCAGTTCTTC.

The V call is TRBV12-3 or TRBV12-4, the J call TRBJ2-5, with 8 bases lining up with TRBD2. The end of the DNA is better explained by TRBJ2-1, so the J call may be wrong. This CDR3 has 16 residues. The CDR3 DNA sequence: TGTGCCAGCAGTGAAGGAGCAAGCGGGAGTGGTCGTGAGCAGTTCTTC. Its translation: CASSEGASGSGREQFF.

This clonotype was seen more than once but under ten times. J is TRBJ2-1 and V is TRBV12-3 or TRBV12-4; no clear D. The V end lost 6 bases, the J end lost 0 bases, and 15 bases lay between the germline ends. The CDR3 length is 16 residues. For the CDR3, the DNA is TGTGCCAGCAGCCAAGGTAGCTTGAGCTCCTACAATGAGCAGTTCTTC. Translation: CASSQGSLSSYNEQFF.

The rearrangement joins TRBV7-9 to TRBJ2-7; D is unclear. The CDR3 totals 17 residues. Germline assignment: CDR1 SEHNR and CDR2 FQNEAQ (reference sequence). Trimming stripped 1 base from V and 0 bases from J, with 16 bases between. For the CDR3, the DNA is TGTGCCAGCAGCTTAGTGAGGATGACGGAGAGCTCCTACGAGCAGTACTTC. Translating it yields CASSLVRMTESSYEQYF. The full variable domain, completed using reference TRBV7-9 and TRBJ2-7, is DTGVSQNPRHKITKRGQNVTFRCDPISEHNRLYWYRQTLGQGPEFLTYFQNEAQLEKSRLLSDRFSAERPKGSFSTLEIQRTEQGDSAMYLCASSLVRMTESSYEQYFGPGTRLTVT.

The rearrangement joins TRBV6-6 to TRBJ2-5; D is unresolved. The end of the DNA is better explained by TRBJ2-7, so the J call may be wrong. In germline, CDR1 is MNHNY, CDR2 SVGAGI (reference sequence). The CDR3 is made up of 16 amino acids. CDR3 sequence reads: CASSYVGGGISYEQYF. CDR3 in DNA: TGTGCCAGCAGTTACGTGGGTGGTGGGATCTCCTACGAGCAGTACTTC.

The chain has TRBV20-1 and TRBJ1-6; D might be TRBD1 (5 bases). Germline V gene lookup returns CDR1 DFQATT and CDR2 SNEGSKA (reference sequence). V was shortened by 6 bases and J by 10 bases, with 16 bases between the two germline ends. CDR3 size: 13 residues. The CDR3 is CSAVGGERSPLHF. In nucleotides, the CDR3 is TGCAGTGCGGTGGGGGGGGAGCGATCACCCCTCCACTTT.

This clonotype has just a few counts. The chain recombines TRBV6-1 with TRBJ2-4; no firm D call. Trimming stripped 2 bases from V and 1 base from J, with 12 bases between. CDR3 length: 16 amino acids. Germline V gives CDR1 MNHNS, CDR2 SASEGT. The CDR3 here is CASSELQRWAKNIQYF. CDR3 coding DNA: TGTGCCAGCAGTGAACTCCAGCGATGGGCCAAAAACATTCAGTACTTC.

The chain carries TRBV13 and TRBJ2-3; the match to TRBD2 covers 13 bases. CDR3 length: 17 residues. Trimming took 5 bases from V and 0 from J; bases not matched to a gene: 5. Looked up from germline, CDR1 is PRHDT and CDR2 is FYEKMQ (reference sequence). CDR3: CASSLRLAGGSTDTQYF. CDR3 bases: TGTGCCAGCAGCCTCCGACTAGCGGGAGGCAGCACAGATACGCAGTATTTT.

This rearrangement joins TRBV12-3 or TRBV12-4 to TRBJ2-1; TRBD2 might be the D (6 bases). There are 14 residues in the CDR3. Between the trimmed V and J ends, which lost 3 bases and 12 bases, there was a span of 18 bases. DNA of the CDR3: TGTGCCAGCAGTTTCGGGAACTCCCCGGAGGGGCAGTTCTTC. It codes for CASSFGNSPEGQFF.

The gene calls are TRBV29-1 and TRBJ2-5, with TRBD2 identical over 12 bases. Matching the DNA end better, TRBJ2-1 makes the J call doubtful. The CDR3 has 14 amino acids. The germline V gene has CDR1 SQVTM and CDR2 ANQGSEA. CDR3 sequence (DNA): TGCAGCGGTAAAACTAGCGGGAGGCGAGATGAGCAGTTCTTC. Amino acids: CSGKTSGRRDEQFF.

The V call is TRBV4-1, the J call TRBJ1-4; TRBD1 is a possible D gene (5 bases). The V gene lost 5 bases and the J gene lost 0 bases, with 19 bases spanning the gap. Germline CDR1 reads MGHRA; CDR2 reads YSYEKL. This CDR3 is built from 18 residues. The DNA for the CDR3 is TGCGCCAGCAGCGATAGGGACCACAAGTATACAACTAATGAAAAACTGTTTTTT. It is translated as CASSDRDHKYTTNEKLFF.

Comment on this clonotype: At one end, the junction sequence differs from germline, possibly due to a read error. The V gene is TRBV9, the J gene TRBJ2-1, with TRBD2 identical over 7 bases. The CDR3 has 16 amino acids. Germline V CDR1 and CDR2: SGDLS, YYNGEE. The CDR3 is CASSGSGALLPGEHFF. The CDR3, as DNA: TGTGCCAGCAGCGGAAGCGGGGCCCTTCTACCCGGTGAGCACTTCTTC.

The rearrangement joins TRBV6-2 or TRBV6-3 to TRBJ2-7; 9 bases line up with TRBD2. The CDR3 length is 15 residues. In germline, CDR1 is MNHEY, CDR2 SVGEGT. V was clipped by 2 bases and J by 2 bases; unmatched bases: 4. CDR3 bases: TGTGCCAGCAGTTACCAGGCGGGGGGGACCTACGAGCAGTACTTC. Translated: CASSYQAGGTYEQYF.

The genes are TRBV9 and TRBJ2-1; tentative D call: TRBD1 (6 bases). The J call may be incorrect, as the DNA end agrees better with TRBJ2-7. The length of the CDR3 is 14 residues. Germline CDR1 SGDLS, CDR2 YYNGEE. CDR3 residues: CASSPRRQAYEQYF. CDR3 in DNA: TGTGCCAGCAGCCCCCGCAGACAGGCCTACGAGCAGTACTTC.

In its sample, this clonotype was seen many times. V gene TRBV9 combines with J gene TRBJ2-7; 7 bases agree with TRBD1. V shed 0 bases, J shed 2 bases, and the junction held 2 bases outside the gene matches. The CDR3 spans 14 residues. Germline V gene sequence: CDR1 SGDLS, CDR2 YYNGEE. In DNA, the CDR3 is TGTGCCAGCAGCGTAGGAGGGGGCACCTACGAGCAGTACTTC. Translated: CASSVGGGTYEQYF.